This TCR beta chain was sequenced for a study of cytomegalovirus exposure and HLA in healthy donors. Study at large: Prior work identified 120 million or so unique TCR beta sequences in some 200 million T cells.

The primer mix had 60 Vbeta and 13 Jbeta primers. Sequencing used immunoSEQ multiplex PCR; TCRdb keeps in-frame clones, though not all of them. The sample consists of more than 130,000 clones, 77% of them appearing once. Broader study findings: In vitro, a few CMV-associated chains proved specific for CMV antigens. In a later analysis, V- and J-gene trimming of beta chains associated with a DCLRE1C missense variant, replicated independently.

The V gene's germline CDR1 is MNHEY and CDR2 SVGAGI. The CDR3 is 13 amino acids. Trimming shortened V by 0 bases and J by 4 bases, and 6 bases separated the two germline ends. Regarding this clone: What it binds is unknown. Other DNA sequences within the sample encode an identical CDR3.

The chain uses TRBV6-5 and TRBJ1-2; D might be TRBD1 (5 bases). The sample taken for sequencing was PBMCs. This receptor was taken from a woman aged 45-65 years in good health and CMV-seronegative. This CDR3 is CASSYSRGYGYTF. The CDR3 DNA is TGTGCCAGCAGTTACTCTAGGGGCTATGGCTACACCTTC.